The 16 T cell receptor beta chains presented below share a single source sample, sequenced in a study of blood T cell repertoires in COVID-19. The table came from immunoSEQ multiplex PCR; TCRdb's copy has only in-frame clones and leaves some out. The data hold about 88,000 clones, with around nine tenths observed a single time. Sequenced: peripheral blood. The receptors were sampled from a woman aged 80 or over with acute or convalescent COVID-19.

This clone has only one observation. The rearrangement uses TRBV15 and TRBJ2-7; perhaps TRBD2 as D (5 bases). The CDR3 is 18 amino acids. CDR1 is LNHNV and CDR2 is YYDKDF in the germline V gene (reference sequence). The V end lost 2 bases, the J end lost 4 bases, and 24 bases lay between the germline ends. The DNA of the CDR3 is TGTGCCACCAGCAGATACGCCCGATCTACTCTTTCGGGATACGAGCAGTACTTC. Amino acid sequence: CATSRYARSTLSGYEQYF.

This clone was seen only once. This chain links TRBV7-6 with TRBJ2-7; 12 bases map to TRBD1. Germline assignment: CDR1 SGHVS and CDR2 FNYEAQ. The ends lost 3 bases at V and 6 bases at J; junction bases unmatched: 6. CDR3 length: 15 residues. The CDR3 coding sequence is TGTGCCAGCAGCTTGCAGGGACAGGGGGCGGGCGAGCAGTACTTC. It yields the protein CASSLQGQGAGEQYF.

V is TRBV6-2 or TRBV6-3 and J is TRBJ1-5; D is uncertain. Germline-derived CDR1 and CDR2 are MNHEY and SVGEGT. CDR3 length equals 15 residues. V lost 2 bases and J 6 bases, leaving 14 bases between the germline ends. CDR3 loop: CASSYESSGTQPQHF. The CDR3 DNA is TGTGCCAGCAGTTACGAGTCTTCAGGTACTCAGCCCCAGCATTTT.

The V call is TRBV5-4, the J call TRBJ1-1, with TRBD1 identical over 8 bases. The CDR3 runs 15 residues. V gave up 4 bases and J gave up 3 bases; unmatched junction bases: 8. CDR1 and CDR2 from the germline V gene are SGHNT and YYREEE (reference sequence). The DNA for the CDR3 is TGTGCCAGCAGCCAAGCCTCGACAGGGGACACTGAAGCTTTCTTT. Encoded protein: CASSQASTGDTEAFF.

This chain links TRBV6-5 with TRBJ2-7, with 11 bases matching TRBD2. Germline V gene lookup returns CDR1 MNHEY and CDR2 SVGAGI. The CDR3 consists of 15 residues. V trimming: 0 bases; J trimming: 2 bases; junction bases outside the gene matches: 0. The CDR3 is CASSYSSGGAYEQYF. The CDR3 DNA reads as TGTGCCAGCAGTTACTCTAGCGGGGGGGCCTACGAGCAGTACTTC.

This sequence joins TRBV23-1 and TRBJ2-7, with D possibly matching TRBD1 (5 bases). TRBV23-1 is known as an ORF, though its function is uncertain. V lost 9 bases, J lost 6 bases, and 12 bases lay in between. This CDR3 comprises 11 residues. The CDR3 loop reads CARKKTAEQYF. The CDR3 DNA sequence: TGCGCCAGGAAGAAGACAGCCGAGCAGTACTTC.

This clone was observed a few times. The J gene is TRBJ1-6, the V gene TRBV19; D gene uncertain. CDR1 is LNHDA, CDR2 SQIVND, per germline (reference sequence). The V gene lost 1 base and the J gene lost 10 bases, with 5 bases spanning the gap. The CDR3 consists of 12 residues. CDR3 amino acids: CASSIAKSPLHF. DNA for the CDR3: TGTGCCAGTAGTATAGCAAAATCACCCCTCCACTTT.

This chain connects TRBV10-3 to TRBJ2-2, with D maybe TRBD1 (7 bases). This CDR3 is built from 17 residues. CDR1 is ENHRY and CDR2 is SYGVKD in the germline V gene. Between the trimmed V and J ends, which lost 10 bases and 3 bases, there was a span of 24 bases. The CDR3 DNA sequence: TGTGCCACTTCTGAAGGAGGGGGCGGTAGCGACACCGGGGAGCTGTTTTTT. This codes for CATSEGGGGSDTGELFF.

The genes are TRBV11-1 and TRBJ2-3, with D maybe TRBD2 (5 bases). The V end was cut by 6 bases, the J end by 2 bases, with 9 bases between. The CDR3 runs 13 residues. Per germline, CDR1 SGHAT and CDR2 FQDESV (reference sequence). Here the CDR3 reads CASREVSTDTQYF. CDR3 DNA sequence: TGTGCCAGCAGGGAGGTCTCCACAGATACGCAGTATTTT.

This rearrangement joins TRBV5-4 to TRBJ1-2; 9 bases match TRBD1. Unmatched junction bases numbered 1, after V lost 2 bases and J lost 2 bases. This CDR3 region has 14 residues. In germline, CDR1 is SGHNT, CDR2 YYREEE (reference sequence). The CDR3 is CASSFDRGNYGYTF. CDR3 DNA: TGTGCCAGCAGCTTTGACAGGGGGAACTATGGCTACACCTTC.

The chain links TRBV2 to TRBJ2-2, with TRBD2 identical over 11 bases. The J segment lost 5 bases and the V segment lost 5 bases, leaving 7 bases of the junction unmatched. Germline CDR1 reads SNHLY; CDR2 reads FYNNEI. The CDR3 runs 16 residues. The CDR3 sequence: CASSLSSGGPTGELFF. DNA of the CDR3: TGTGCCAGCAGTCTCTCTAGCGGGGGGCCGACCGGGGAGCTGTTTTTT.

This clone was seen once. V is TRBV7-2 and J is TRBJ1-5; D may be TRBD1 (5 bases). CDR1 is SGHTA, CDR2 FQGNSA, per germline. V was pared by 3 bases and J by 0 bases, with 18 bases between. The CDR3 loop spans 18 amino acids. The CDR3 here is CASSFFSGGTFSNQPQHF. The CDR3 nucleotides read TGTGCCAGCAGCTTTTTCTCGGGGGGGACCTTTAGCAATCAGCCCCAGCATTTT.

The V and J genes are TRBV29-1 and TRBJ1-2; D unresolved. V was pared by 4 bases and J by 4 bases, with 10 bases between. The CDR3 consists of 12 residues. The germline V gene encodes CDR1 SQVTM and CDR2 ANQGSEA. CDR3 coding DNA: TGCAGCGTTGTTGTGGGAGCCTATGGCTACACCTTC. It codes for CSVVVGAYGYTF.

The rearrangement uses TRBV2 and TRBJ2-7, with D maybe TRBD1 (5 bases). The CDR3 is 12 amino acids. Trimming cost V 6 bases and J 4 bases, with 10 bases left between them. CDR1 is SNHLY and CDR2 is FYNNEI in the germline V gene. CDR3 sequence reads: CASRSDSYEQYF. The CDR3 bases are TGTGCCAGCAGATCCGACAGTTACGAGCAGTACTTC.

This clone was counted a single time. The CDR3 nucleotides read TGTGCCAGCAGTGCCGGGAGGGGTACCGGGGAGCTGTTTTTT. Translated: CASSAGRGTGELFF. The chain links TRBV27 to TRBJ2-2, with 8 bases matching TRBD2. The V gene's germline CDR1 is MNHEY and CDR2 SMNVEV (reference sequence). V lost 5 bases and J lost 5; bases outside the gene matches: 4. CDR3 length: 14 residues.

The chain couples TRBV6-5 to TRBJ1-6, with TRBD1 matching over 7 bases. This CDR3 has 15 amino acids. CDR1 MNHEY and CDR2 SVGAGI come from the germline V gene. The V segment lost 8 bases and the J segment 8 bases; nucleotides outside the gene matches: 12. CDR3: CASGKDEGAYSPLHF. CDR3 bases: TGTGCCAGCGGTAAGGATGAGGGGGCTTATTCACCCCTCCACTTT.